The clone carrying this T cell receptor beta chain has a handful of counts. What it binds is unknown. CDR3 length equals 17 residues. Trimming stripped 0 bases from V and 0 bases from J, with 12 bases between. CDR1 SGHTA and CDR2 FQGNSA come from the germline V gene. TCRdb reprocessed the reads with MiXCR, giving one entry per CDR3 protein. The sample contains hundreds of thousands of distinct CDR3 sequences, about 42% of which appear only once. This entry is derived from a study of T cell repertoires in cytomegalovirus infection. Study details: Peptides in the study included HLA-C-restricted and HLA-B-restricted CMV epitopes.

Study-level points and caveats: In two of eight donors, the top clonotype was HLA-C-restricted CMV-specific.

The input for sequencing was cultured PBMCs, taken from culture after CMV antigen stimulation. The chain combines TRBV7-2 with TRBJ1-3; a possible D gene is TRBD1 (5 bases). The TCR sequence derives from a human donor in good health (CMV status not recorded). Some clones in this sample may be carry-over from other donors' samples. The CDR3 reads CASSLAGGGSSGNTIYF. CDR3 coding DNA: TGTGCCAGCAGCTTAGCGGGGGGGGGGAGCTCTGGAAACACCATATATTTT.